The sequence of this TCR beta chain was determined in a study of vaccination effects on CD4 cells after COVID-19. Following culture for under 12 days, CD4+ T cells were isolated. On days 3 and 7, fresh IL-2 medium replaced half the medium. The method was immunoSEQ multiplex PCR; TCRdb's version includes in-frame clones alone and lacks a portion of them. The sample lists about 72,000 clones, roughly four fifths occurring once. Notes on the study in general: The authors studied few convalescent patients and collected no early post-infection timepoints. The vaccine-induced clones of healthy vaccinees included only 1 of 255 that cross-reacted with common cold coronaviruses.

Trimming cost V 6 bases and J 5 bases; bases outside gene matches: 12. The CDR3 runs 16 residues. Per the germline V gene, CDR1 is WNHNN and CDR2 is SYGVQD (reference sequence). Points on this clone: What it recognizes is unknown.

This clonotype was sampled from a human donor who received a COVID-19 vaccine. The material sequenced was CD4+ T cells from PBMCs cultured without peptide, taken before COVID-19 vaccination. The chain is built from TRBV10-1 and TRBJ2-2; 7 bases match TRBD1. The CDR3 nucleotides read TGCGCCAGCAGCGAACAGGGGTTATCTGGGACCGGGGAGCTGTTTTTT. Protein: CASSEQGLSGTGELFF.